Listed below are T cell receptor beta chains from one sample, sequenced in a study of shared clonotypes between healthy human individuals. Sequencing was performed with immunoSEQ multiplex PCR; in TCRdb, only in-frame clones are kept and a portion is missing. The data show some 1.5 million clones, over 95% seen once. Sequencing was done on a sample of naive CD4+ T cells sorted from blood. The receptors come from a man aged 30-40 years in good health. The CDR3 runs from the conserved cysteine through the conserved F or W. The D gene is left open where the match is weak. Some rows have no size entry. The others give once, few or many, or a class for an expanded clone.

v_call: TRBV6-5
j_call: TRBJ2-7
clone_size: NA
d_call: TRBD1
cdr3_aa: CASSRPGTVIYEQYF
cdr3_nt: TGTGCCAGCAGCAGACCCGGGACAGTTATTTACGAGCAGTACTTC

v_call: TRBV19
j_call: TRBJ1-1
clone_size: NA
d_call: NA
cdr3_aa: CASSIDPGRRTEAFF
cdr3_nt: TGTGCCAGTAGTATAGATCCGGGGAGGCGCACTGAAGCTTTCTTT

v_call: TRBV6-5
j_call: TRBJ1-5
clone_size: once
d_call: NA
cdr3_aa: CASSYGRDQPQHF
cdr3_nt: TGTGCCAGCAGTTACGGTAGGGATCAGCCCCAGCATTTT

v_call: TRBV7-2
j_call: TRBJ2-4
clone_size: NA
d_call: NA
cdr3_aa: CASSPGLKNIQYF
cdr3_nt: TGTGCCAGCAGCCCAGGACTCAAAAACATTCAGTACTTC

v_call: TRBV6-6
j_call: TRBJ2-7
clone_size: NA
d_call: NA
cdr3_aa: CASSSGRVIEQYF
cdr3_nt: TGTGCCAGCAGCTCAGGCAGGGTGATCGAGCAGTACTTC

v_call: TRBV5-1
j_call: TRBJ2-1
clone_size: NA
d_call: TRBD1
cdr3_aa: CASSRGQSSYNEQFF
cdr3_nt: TGCGCCAGCAGCAGGGGACAGAGCTCCTACAATGAGCAGTTCTTC

v_call: TRBV11-2
j_call: TRBJ2-3
clone_size: NA
d_call: NA
cdr3_aa: CASSLEGGNTQYF
cdr3_nt: TGTGCCAGCAGCTTAGAAGGGGGTAATACGCAGTATTTT

v_call: TRBV2
j_call: TRBJ2-1
clone_size: once
d_call: NA
cdr3_aa: CAILTGSYNEQFF
cdr3_nt: TGTGCCATCCTCACGGGATCTTACAATGAGCAGTTCTTC

v_call: TRBV6-6
j_call: TRBJ2-7
clone_size: NA
d_call: NA
cdr3_aa: CASSRDGAYEQYF
cdr3_nt: TGTGCCAGCAGTCGGGACGGGGCCTACGAGCAGTACTTC

v_call: TRBV9
j_call: TRBJ2-5
clone_size: NA
d_call: NA
cdr3_aa: CASSPGTHQETQYF
cdr3_nt: TGTGCCAGCAGCCCCGGGACTCACCAAGAGACCCAGTACTTC

v_call: TRBV14
j_call: TRBJ1-4
clone_size: once
d_call: TRBD1
cdr3_aa: CASSQAYRGRREKLFF
cdr3_nt: TGTGCCAGCAGCCAAGCATACAGGGGGCGCAGGGAAAAACTGTTTTTT

v_call: TRBV2
j_call: TRBJ2-1
clone_size: NA
d_call: NA
cdr3_aa: CASKRDYEQFF
cdr3_nt: TGTGCCAGCAAACGGGACTATGAGCAGTTCTTC

v_call: TRBV19
j_call: TRBJ2-1
clone_size: NA
d_call: TRBD1
cdr3_aa: CASSIRQGYEQFF
cdr3_nt: TGTGCCAGTAGTATTAGACAGGGCTATGAGCAGTTCTTC

v_call: TRBV19
j_call: TRBJ1-5
clone_size: NA
d_call: TRBD1
cdr3_aa: CATVQGLTGPQHF
cdr3_nt: TGTGCCACAGTACAGGGGTTAACGGGGCCCCAGCATTTT

v_call: TRBV18
j_call: TRBJ2-2
clone_size: NA
d_call: TRBD1
cdr3_aa: CASSPRRDRGNTGELFF
cdr3_nt: TGTGCCAGCTCACCACGCCGGGACAGGGGGAACACCGGGGAGCTGTTTTTT

v_call: TRBV9
j_call: TRBJ1-1
clone_size: NA
d_call: NA
cdr3_aa: CASSVVSGAGAFF
cdr3_nt: TGTGCCAGCAGCGTAGTTTCGGGAGCGGGAGCTTTCTTT

v_call: TRBV27
j_call: TRBJ2-7
clone_size: NA
d_call: NA
cdr3_aa: CASSPLARTYEQYF
cdr3_nt: TGTGCCAGCAGTCCTCTCGCTAGGACCTACGAGCAGTACTTC

v_call: TRBV27
j_call: TRBJ2-5
clone_size: NA
d_call: NA
cdr3_aa: CASSSNVQGTQYF
cdr3_nt: TGTGCCAGCAGTTCCAACGTGCAAGGAACCCAGTACTTC

v_call: TRBV5-4
j_call: TRBJ2-3
clone_size: once
d_call: NA
cdr3_aa: CASSLLAGRRDTQYF
cdr3_nt: TGTGCCAGCAGCCTCCTCGCGGGCAGAAGGGATACGCAGTATTTT

v_call: TRBV11-2
j_call: TRBJ1-1
clone_size: NA
d_call: TRBD1
cdr3_aa: CASSLGLQGLPIAEAFF
cdr3_nt: TGTGCCAGCAGCTTAGGCCTACAGGGGTTGCCGATCGCTGAAGCTTTCTTT

v_call: TRBV5-1
j_call: TRBJ2-3
clone_size: NA
d_call: NA
cdr3_aa: CASSLGKLRGRGNTQYF
cdr3_nt: TGCGCCAGCAGCTTGGGGAAACTTCGGGGAAGGGGGAATACGCAGTATTTT

v_call: TRBV7-8
j_call: TRBJ2-2
clone_size: NA
d_call: NA
cdr3_aa: CASTSVARNTGELFF
cdr3_nt: TGTGCCAGCACCTCGGTTGCACGGAACACCGGGGAGCTGTTTTTT

v_call: TRBV5-1
j_call: TRBJ2-1
clone_size: NA
d_call: TRBD2
cdr3_aa: CASSIPRTSGRVGEQFF
cdr3_nt: TGCGCCAGCAGTATCCCTAGGACTAGCGGGCGTGTAGGTGAGCAGTTCTTC

v_call: TRBV5-4
j_call: TRBJ2-1
clone_size: NA
d_call: NA
cdr3_aa: CASSQPDNEQFF
cdr3_nt: TGTGCCAGCAGCCAACCGGACAATGAGCAGTTCTTC

v_call: TRBV5-5
j_call: TRBJ2-2
clone_size: NA
d_call: TRBD1
cdr3_aa: CASRWGQVGGELFF
cdr3_nt: TGTGCCAGTCGCTGGGGACAGGTTGGCGGGGAGCTGTTTTTT

v_call: TRBV5-8
j_call: TRBJ2-7
clone_size: NA
d_call: NA
cdr3_aa: CASSLFSGTPISYEQYF
cdr3_nt: TGTGCCAGCAGCTTGTTTTCCGGGACACCCATCTCCTACGAGCAGTACTTC

v_call: TRBV4-3
j_call: TRBJ2-7
clone_size: NA
d_call: NA
cdr3_aa: CASSRGISYEQYF
cdr3_nt: TGCGCCAGCAGCCGGGGGATCTCCTACGAGCAGTACTTC

v_call: TRBV7-9
j_call: TRBJ2-1
clone_size: once
d_call: NA
cdr3_aa: CASSLRPLRFSYNEQFF
cdr3_nt: TGTGCCAGCAGCTTGAGGCCACTACGGTTCTCCTACAATGAGCAGTTCTTC

v_call: TRBV5-1
j_call: TRBJ2-5
clone_size: NA
d_call: NA
cdr3_aa: CASSRVEGYETQYF
cdr3_nt: TGCGCCAGCAGCCGGGTTGAAGGGTACGAGACCCAGTACTTC

v_call: TRBV27
j_call: TRBJ2-5
clone_size: NA
d_call: NA
cdr3_aa: CASSFLPAGTQETQYF
cdr3_nt: TGTGCCAGCAGTTTCCTTCCGGCGGGGACCCAAGAGACCCAGTACTTC

v_call: TRBV20-1
j_call: TRBJ2-4
clone_size: once
d_call: NA
cdr3_aa: CSASRTNIQYF
cdr3_nt: TGCAGTGCTAGTCGCACGAACATTCAGTACTTC

v_call: TRBV28
j_call: TRBJ2-2
clone_size: NA
d_call: NA
cdr3_aa: CASSQIRVTGELFF
cdr3_nt: TGTGCCAGCAGCCAAATCAGGGTCACCGGGGAGCTGTTTTTT

v_call: TRBV10-1
j_call: TRBJ2-2
clone_size: NA
d_call: NA
cdr3_aa: CASSESGKTGKLFF
cdr3_nt: TGCGCCAGCAGTGAGTCGGGGAAGACGGGAAAGCTGTTTTTT

v_call: TRBV6-1
j_call: TRBJ2-1
clone_size: NA
d_call: NA
cdr3_aa: CASSAGTPDGRYNEQFF
cdr3_nt: TGTGCCAGCAGTGCCGGGACTCCCGATGGAAGATACAATGAGCAGTTCTTC

v_call: TRBV15
j_call: TRBJ2-3
clone_size: NA
d_call: TRBD2
cdr3_aa: CATSRLLAGTTDTQYF
cdr3_nt: TGTGCCACCAGCAGATTACTAGCGGGGACTACAGATACGCAGTATTTT

v_call: TRBV5-4
j_call: TRBJ2-1
clone_size: NA
d_call: NA
cdr3_aa: CASSLLPGPNNEQFF
cdr3_nt: TGTGCCAGCAGCTTGCTACCGGGGCCTAACAATGAGCAGTTCTTC

v_call: TRBV6-5
j_call: TRBJ2-3
clone_size: NA
d_call: TRBD1
cdr3_aa: CASRRTGAGTDTQYF
cdr3_nt: TGTGCCAGCAGGCGGACAGGGGCCGGGACAGATACGCAGTATTTT

v_call: TRBV19
j_call: TRBJ2-1
clone_size: NA
d_call: TRBD2
cdr3_aa: CASSIGTSTGTYEQFF
cdr3_nt: TGTGCCAGTAGTATAGGGACTAGTACGGGTACCTATGAGCAGTTCTTC

v_call: TRBV9
j_call: TRBJ2-1
clone_size: NA
d_call: NA
cdr3_aa: CASSVHQGLIGGEQFF
cdr3_nt: TGTGCCAGCAGCGTACATCAGGGGCTAATAGGGGGTGAGCAGTTCTTC

v_call: TRBV2
j_call: TRBJ1-4
clone_size: NA
d_call: NA
cdr3_aa: CASSDGGATNEKLFF
cdr3_nt: TGTGCCAGCAGTGACGGCGGCGCAACTAATGAAAAACTGTTTTTT

v_call: TRBV6-6
j_call: TRBJ1-2
clone_size: once
d_call: TRBD1
cdr3_aa: CASSFGQGPSGYTF
cdr3_nt: TGTGCCAGCAGTTTCGGACAGGGGCCCTCTGGCTACACCTTC

v_call: TRBV11-3
j_call: TRBJ2-1
clone_size: NA
d_call: NA
cdr3_aa: CASSPGANEQFF
cdr3_nt: TGTGCCAGCAGCCCTGGGGCCAATGAGCAGTTCTTC

v_call: TRBV19
j_call: TRBJ1-1
clone_size: NA
d_call: NA
cdr3_aa: CASSMVISTEAFF
cdr3_nt: TGTGCCAGTAGTATGGTGATATCCACTGAAGCTTTCTTT

v_call: TRBV6-4
j_call: TRBJ2-5
clone_size: NA
d_call: TRBD2
cdr3_aa: CASSALAGYGETQYF
cdr3_nt: TGTGCCAGCAGTGCTCTAGCGGGATACGGAGAGACCCAGTACTTC

v_call: TRBV7-3
j_call: TRBJ2-7
clone_size: NA
d_call: NA
cdr3_aa: CASSFQSGSYEQYF
cdr3_nt: TGTGCCAGCAGCTTTCAGTCGGGATCCTACGAGCAGTACTTC

v_call: TRBV19
j_call: TRBJ2-1
clone_size: NA
d_call: TRBD2
cdr3_aa: CASSLQPGLATNEQFF
cdr3_nt: TGTGCCAGTAGTCTGCAGCCGGGACTAGCAACCAATGAGCAGTTCTTC